Each of the 31 T cell receptor beta chains below was sequenced from the same sample in a study of patients and donors after allogeneic stem cell transplantation. Via MiXCR, TCRdb re-called the RT-PCR reads, giving one row per CDR3 protein. This table has about 74,000 distinct CDR3 sequences, approximately 26% appearing once. Sequenced: blood, either unsorted or a sorted T cell fraction (not recorded which). The receptors originated from a human donor who was either an allogeneic HSCT recipient or a stem cell or donor lymphocyte infusion donor (not recorded which). It is not recorded whose cells these are; they may come from a transplant donor.

J is TRBJ1-1 and V is TRBV30; D gene ambiguous. This CDR3 has 14 amino acids. V lost 0 bases and J 1 base, leaving 9 bases between the germline ends. Per the germline V gene, CDR1 is GTSNPN and CDR2 is SVGIG (reference sequence). The CDR3 DNA is TGTGCCTGGAGTGTACCTATGGGGAACACTGAAGCTTTCTTT. As protein: CAWSVPMGNTEAFF.

The rearrangement links TRBV20-1 to TRBJ1-1; D unclear. Germline loops: CDR1 DFQATT, CDR2 SNEGSKA (reference sequence). V lost 3 bases, J lost 4 bases, and 12 bases lay in between. CDR3 length: 13 amino acids. CDR3 coding DNA: TGCAGTGCTAGCGGCGCCTGGGTCACTGAAGCTTTCTTT. It codes for CSASGAWVTEAFF.

J is TRBJ1-2 and V is TRBV12-3 or TRBV12-4, with TRBD1 identical over 8 bases. CDR3 length: 14 amino acids. The ends lost 5 bases at V and 8 bases at J; junction bases unmatched: 10. As DNA, the CDR3 is TGTGCCAGCAGTACACGACAGGGGCTGAGGGGCTACACCTTC. Translating it yields CASSTRQGLRGYTF.

This clonotype was counted a few times. The CDR3 coding sequence is TGTGCCAGCAGTCTGGAGGGGACAGTAAGTGAAAAACTGTTTTTT. This encodes CASSLEGTVSEKLFF. The rearrangement links TRBV4-2 to TRBJ1-4; TRBD1 matches at 7 bases. Trimming at V came to 6 bases and at J to 7 bases, leaving 11 bases not matched to a gene. Germline CDR1 and CDR2: LGHNA and YNFKEQ. The CDR3 is 15 amino acids.

The genes are TRBV7-9 and TRBJ2-1, with 13 bases identical to TRBD2. The CDR3 contains 16 residues. The ends lost 4 bases at V and 7 bases at J; junction bases unmatched: 7. CDR1 SEHNR and CDR2 FQNEAQ come from the germline V gene (reference sequence). The CDR3 sequence is CASSSGTSGKGNEQFF. DNA of the CDR3: TGTGCCAGCAGCTCCGGGACTAGCGGGAAGGGTAATGAGCAGTTCTTC.

The chain recombines TRBV12-3 or TRBV12-4 with TRBJ2-7; 12 bases map to TRBD2. With 6 bases clipped from V and 4 bases from J, the junction kept 4 bases outside the gene matches. The CDR3 extends over 14 amino acids. The CDR3 protein is CASRLAGGLYEQYF. CDR3 bases: TGTGCCAGCAGACTAGCGGGGGGCCTATACGAGCAGTACTTC.

The V gene is TRBV7-6, the J gene TRBJ1-1; D remains unclear. The CDR3 is 13 amino acids. Per germline, CDR1 SGHVS and CDR2 FNYEAQ. Trimming removed 6 bases at V and 4 bases at J, with 12 bases between. The CDR3 region is CASSRTEATEAFF. CDR3 DNA sequence: TGTGCCAGCAGTCGGACGGAGGCCACTGAAGCTTTCTTT.

Many counts were recorded for this clonotype. This chain links TRBV29-1 with TRBJ1-2; 7 bases match TRBD1. Trimming removed 5 bases from V and 7 bases from J; junction bases left unmatched: 10. Germline V CDR1 and CDR2: SQVTM, ANQGSEA. This CDR3 is built from 13 residues. The DNA for the CDR3 is TGCAGCGTTAGGACAGGAGTACCCGGTGGCTACACCTTC. It translates to CSVRTGVPGGYTF.

The chain recombines TRBV20-1 with TRBJ2-4; 8 positions match TRBD2. This CDR3 is built from 16 residues. CDR1 and CDR2 from the germline V gene are DFQATT and SNEGSKA (reference sequence). CDR3 residues: CSGTLSGGGAKNIQYF. DNA for the CDR3: TGCAGCGGGACGTTAAGCGGGGGCGGGGCCAAAAACATTCAGTACTTC.

The rearrangement joins TRBV6-1 to TRBJ2-3; D is unresolved. The CDR3 has 14 amino acids. Germline values: CDR1 MNHNS, CDR2 SASEGT. V was shortened by 8 bases and J by 4 bases, with 16 bases between the two germline ends. The CDR3 DNA reads as TGTGCCAGCGGATCCCGAGGAAGATCAGATACGCAGTATTTT. Its protein product is CASGSRGRSDTQYF.

The rearrangement links TRBV12-3 or TRBV12-4 to TRBJ1-1, with D hard to call. The V and J ends lost 5 bases and 0 bases respectively, with 1 base between them. The CDR3 is 11 amino acids. As DNA, the CDR3 is TGTGCCAGCAGTATGAACACTGAAGCTTTCTTT. Its translation: CASSMNTEAFF.

This clonotype came up a few times. The rearrangement links TRBV5-1 to TRBJ1-2; D is unresolved. The CDR3 length is 15 residues. V shed 4 bases and J shed 1 base, with 14 bases lying between them. The germline gives CDR1 SGHRS, CDR2 YFSETQ. CDR3 nucleotides: TGCGCCAGCAGCGAGACCGGTGACTTTAACTATGGCTACACCTTC. It yields the protein CASSETGDFNYGYTF.

This rearrangement joins TRBV2 to TRBJ1-1; 8 nucleotides align to TRBD1. V gave up 8 bases and J gave up 8 bases; unmatched junction bases: 13. This CDR3 is built from 14 residues. Looked up from germline, CDR1 is SNHLY and CDR2 is FYNNEI. The CDR3 loop is CASPPDRERREAFF. CDR3 in DNA: TGTGCCAGCCCCCCGGACAGGGAGAGAAGGGAAGCTTTCTTT.

The gene calls are TRBV5-6 and TRBJ2-7, with unresolved D. The V end was cut by 2 bases, the J end by 9 bases, with 15 bases between. Germline V gene data show CDR1 as SGHDT and CDR2 as YYEEEE. The CDR3 spans 13 residues. CDR3 sequence: CASSFPEAEVQYF. In nucleotides, the CDR3 is TGTGCCAGCAGCTTCCCCGAGGCCGAAGTGCAGTACTTC.

The chain couples TRBV5-4 to TRBJ1-4; 9 nucleotides agree with TRBD1. The CDR3 covers 15 residues. V gave up 4 bases and J gave up 9 bases; unmatched junction bases: 10. CDR1 is SGHNT and CDR2 is YYREEE in the germline V gene (reference sequence). This chain's CDR3 is CASSVTGTGPQKLFF. CDR3 sequence (DNA): TGTGCCAGCAGCGTTACCGGGACAGGGCCTCAAAAACTGTTTTTT.

The chain combines TRBV12-3 or TRBV12-4 with TRBJ2-7; D might be TRBD1 or TRBD2, each matching 7 bases. Trimming shortened V by 3 bases and J by 2 bases, and 14 bases separated the two germline ends. The CDR3 is made up of 15 amino acids. CDR3 in amino acids: CASSFRQGGTYEQYF. The CDR3 DNA sequence: TGTGCCAGCAGTTTTAGACAGGGAGGGACCTACGAGCAGTACTTC.

Points on this clonotype: At one end the junction does not follow the germline gene, possibly because of a read error. The V call is TRBV7-7, the J call TRBJ2-2; D is possibly TRBD1 (5 bases). The germline V gene has CDR1 SSHAT and CDR2 FNYEAQ (reference sequence). This CDR3 comprises 16 residues. This CDR3 is CASSLSMGLGTGELFF. As DNA, the CDR3 is TGTGCTAGCAGCTTAAGTATGGGGCTTGGCACCGGGGAGCTGTTTTTT.

The chain uses TRBV20-1 and TRBJ2-1; 11 bases line up with TRBD2. Trimming at V came to 2 bases and at J to 6 bases, leaving 6 bases not matched to a gene. There are 15 residues in the CDR3. Germline V gives CDR1 DFQATT, CDR2 SNEGSKA (reference sequence). The CDR3 reads CSARPGLAGRNEQFF. DNA of the CDR3: TGCAGTGCTAGACCTGGACTAGCGGGTCGCAATGAGCAGTTCTTC.

J is TRBJ1-3 and V is TRBV5-6; D is ambiguous. Per germline, CDR1 SGHDT and CDR2 YYEEEE. The CDR3 spans 14 residues. The V gene lost 4 bases and the J gene lost 0 bases, with 8 bases spanning the gap. CDR3 nucleotides: TGTGCCAGCAGCCGGACGTTCTCTGGAAACACCATATATTTT. Translating it yields CASSRTFSGNTIYF.

This clonotype was observed a few times. The rearrangement uses TRBV10-3 and TRBJ2-7; D is perhaps TRBD1 (6 bases). CDR1 ENHRY and CDR2 SYGVKD come from the germline V gene. The V gene lost 0 bases and the J gene lost 4 bases, with 7 bases spanning the gap. There are 13 residues in the CDR3. The CDR3 region is CAISESGQYEQYF. CDR3 nucleotides: TGTGCCATCAGTGAGTCAGGACAGTACGAGCAGTACTTC.

The chain carries TRBV20-1 and TRBJ2-7; D perhaps matches TRBD1 (5 bases). V was trimmed by 6 bases and J by 7 bases, leaving 28 bases between them. Germline CDR1 is DFQATT and CDR2 is SNEGSKA (reference sequence). This CDR3 comprises 16 residues. CDR3 nucleotides: TGCAGTGCCATCTCATCCCCACCCAGGGCCCTCCTGGAGCAGTACTTC. Its protein is CSAISSPPRALLEQYF.

This clonotype was seen ten or more times. This chain uses TRBV12-3 or TRBV12-4 with TRBJ1-2; no definite D call. The ends were cut back, 4 bases at V and 11 bases at J, with 2 bases in the middle. This CDR3 has 8 amino acids. The CDR3 here is CASSYYTF. The CDR3 coding sequence is TGTGCCAGCAGTTATTACACCTTC.

The V gene is TRBV6-5, the J gene TRBJ1-1; no reliable D call. Germline lookup yields CDR1 MNHEY and CDR2 SVGAGI. V was cut by 4 bases and J by 3 bases, with 6 bases left in between. The CDR3 covers 12 residues. CDR3 region: CASSSLHTEAFF. For the CDR3, the DNA is TGTGCCAGCAGTTCCCTACACACTGAAGCTTTCTTT.

This clonotype has just a few counts. The V gene is TRBV6-6, the J gene TRBJ1-2; D possibly corresponds to TRBD1 (5 bases). CDR1 and CDR2 (germline): MNHNY, SVGAGI (reference sequence). The CDR3 is 14 residues long. The V end was cut by 2 bases, the J end by 4 bases, with 11 bases between. The CDR3 spells CASSYAETAYGYTF. CDR3 DNA sequence: TGTGCCAGCAGTTACGCCGAGACAGCCTATGGCTACACCTTC.

As concerns this clonotype: This sequence may be a read error, since a much larger clone differs from it by one base. The chain links TRBV12-3 or TRBV12-4 to TRBJ1-2; D is ambiguous. V lost 6 bases and J 2 bases, leaving 10 bases between the germline ends. This CDR3 region has 13 residues. The CDR3 DNA is TGTGCCAGCAGAGGAGGGCGCAACTATGGCTACACCTTC. Translation: CASRGGRNYGYTF.

This chain joins TRBV12-3 or TRBV12-4 and TRBJ2-3, with unresolved D. V was pared by 4 bases and J by 0 bases, with 8 bases between. The CDR3 contains 14 residues. CDR3 residues: CASSWLSSTDTQYF. The CDR3 DNA is TGTGCCAGCAGTTGGCTGTCTAGCACAGATACGCAGTATTTT.

This clonotype was recorded a few times. The CDR3 sequence is CASSLTGEAFF. The CDR3 DNA reads as TGTGCCAGCAGTTTGACAGGTGAAGCTTTCTTT. The chain uses TRBV12-3 or TRBV12-4 and TRBJ1-1, with TRBD1 as a possible D gene (6 bases). Trimming took off 3 bases at V and 7 bases at J, with 6 bases between the two ends. This CDR3 has 11 residues.

The chain links TRBV7-2 to TRBJ2-1, with 8 bases identical to TRBD1. There are 20 residues in the CDR3. The germline V gene has CDR1 SGHTA and CDR2 FQGNSA. V lost 0 bases, J lost 0 bases, and 13 bases stayed unmatched. This chain's CDR3 is CASSLAGYLGTGSSYNEQFF. The CDR3 DNA follows: TGTGCCAGCAGCTTAGCGGGCTATCTCGGGACAGGTAGCTCCTACAATGAGCAGTTCTTC.

The chain recombines TRBV6-5 with TRBJ2-3; D perhaps matches TRBD2 (6 bases). CDR1 and CDR2 (germline): MNHEY, SVGAGI. This CDR3 comprises 16 residues. V gave up 5 bases and J gave up 1 base, with 16 bases separating them. CDR3 DNA sequence: TGTGCCAGCAGTCTCTCTTGGTGGGGGGGCACAGATACGCAGTATTTT. Its translation is CASSLSWWGGTDTQYF.

The table lists this clonotype with many counts. The chain employs TRBV5-1 and TRBJ1-2; no clear D gene. Germline CDR1 reads SGHRS; CDR2 reads YFSETQ. This CDR3 has 15 residues. Trimming stripped 6 bases from V and 0 bases from J, with 15 bases between. This CDR3 reads CASNYGRRPNYGYTF. CDR3 DNA: TGCGCCAGCAACTACGGCAGGAGACCTAACTATGGCTACACCTTC. Complete variable domain (other parts from reference TRBV5-1 and TRBJ1-2): KAGVTQTPRYLIKTRGQQVTLSCSPISGHRSVSWYQQTPGQGLQFLFEYFSETQRNKGNFPGRFSGRQFSNSRSEMNVSTLELGDSALYLCASNYGRRPNYGYTFGSGTRLTVV.

This clonotype was recorded many times. The chain recombines TRBV20-1 with TRBJ1-1; possible D gene TRBD1, 6 bases. Per the germline V gene, CDR1 is DFQATT and CDR2 is SNEGSKA (reference sequence). CDR3 length: 17 amino acids. With 6 bases removed from V and 0 bases from J, the gap between germline ends came to 23 bases. CDR3 protein: CSAETGSYWGLNTEAFF. As DNA, the CDR3 is TGCAGTGCGGAAACAGGGTCTTATTGGGGGCTGAACACTGAAGCTTTCTTT.